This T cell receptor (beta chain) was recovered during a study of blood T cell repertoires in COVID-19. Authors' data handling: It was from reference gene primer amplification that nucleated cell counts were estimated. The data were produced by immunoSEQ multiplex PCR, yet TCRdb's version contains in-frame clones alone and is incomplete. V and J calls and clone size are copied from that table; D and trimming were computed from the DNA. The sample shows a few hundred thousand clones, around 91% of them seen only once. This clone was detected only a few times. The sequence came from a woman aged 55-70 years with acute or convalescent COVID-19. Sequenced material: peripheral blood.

CDR3 nucleotide sequence: TGTGCCACCAGTGCCCGACAGGAGTGGGGATACAATGAGCAGTTCTTC. It specifies CATSARQEWGYNEQFF. The chain has TRBV24-1 and TRBJ2-1, with a possible D match to TRBD1 (6 bases). This CDR3 is built from 16 residues. V was shortened by 5 bases and J by 4 bases, with 17 bases between the two germline ends. Germline V gene lookup returns CDR1 KGHDR and CDR2 SFDVKD.